This TCR beta chain was obtained from a study of Ad26.COV2.S vaccination and SARS-CoV-2 variants. As regards this clone: Its antigen is currently unknown.

The table came from immunoSEQ multiplex PCR; TCRdb's copy has only in-frame clones and leaves some out. The data contain 350,000 to 500,000 clones, roughly 90% of them singletons. Study outcomes and limitations: Following vaccination, spike-specific CD8+ and CD4+ T cell responses reportedly exhibited substantial breadth.

Treatment of the sample: over 15 received Ad26.COV2.S at low or high dose, single or two shots; a few received placebo; per-sample allocation not given. Each sample was drawn 63 days after the first injection (of vaccine or placebo). V gave up 0 bases and J gave up 1 base, with 22 bases separating them. From germline, CDR1 is LGHDT and CDR2 YNNKEL (reference sequence). The CDR3 runs to 19 residues. The source material was peripheral blood, sampled in a trial of Ad26.COV2.S vaccine versus placebo. The V gene is TRBV3-1 (or the pseudogene TRBV3-2), the J gene TRBJ2-7; D uncertain. The source of this sequence is a person aged 18-60 years who received the Ad26.COV2.S COVID-19 vaccine or a placebo. The CDR3 spells CASSQDPASSVGGSYEQYF. The CDR3 region has the DNA TGTGCCAGCAGCCAAGATCCTGCCAGCTCCGTGGGTGGATCCTACGAGCAGTACTTC.